Only one count was recorded for the clone carrying this T cell receptor (beta chain). Its antigen is as yet unknown. The data were taken from a study of T cells after yellow fever vaccination. Study in general: Fractions low in cell number were prepared with SMART-Seq v4 Ultra Low Input.

Germline CDR1 is LNHNV and CDR2 is YYDKDF (reference sequence). V dropped 3 bases and J dropped 3; count of bases not matched to a gene: 5. The CDR3 covers 16 residues. Researchers made TCR cDNA using 5'RACE template switching, and this step added a universal primer site and UMIs. One entry per CDR3 protein results from TCRdb running MiXCR on the 5' RACE reads. The sample lists a few hundred thousand distinct CDR3 sequences, around 20% seen once, with about a sixth in the top ten. Study observations and caveats: Contaminants from the bulk population, in the form of abundant clonotypes, could be found in FACS-sorted repertoires.

This TCR was sampled from a young man who received the YFV17D yellow fever vaccine. V and J are TRBV15 and TRBJ2-3, with 11 bases lining up with TRBD1. The specimen was PBMCs, collected before the yellow fever booster vaccination. The CDR3 loop is CATSSGDRGETDTQYF. The CDR3 bases are TGTGCCACCAGCAGCGGGGACAGGGGGGAGACAGATACGCAGTATTTT.